The present T cell receptor beta chain was sequenced within a study of OX40 agonist ivuxolimab in advanced cancers. Turning to the study itself: Given to patients was ivuxolimab, an agonistic anti-OX40 (CD134) antibody. Study-wide results and caveats: The authors did not determine the antigen specificity of the expanded peripheral T cells. In general, CD8+ T cells held more expanded clones than CD4+ did, on average.

Trimming removed 0 bases from V and 1 base from J, with 10 bases in between. The CDR3 is 15 amino acids. From germline, CDR1 is SGHDT and CDR2 YYEEEE. The table came from immunoSEQ multiplex PCR; TCRdb's copy has only in-frame clones and leaves some out. Of under 55,000 clones listed, about four fifths were seen once; the top ten hold about 2%. For this clone: Its antigen is not identified.

The receptor's source is an adult with an advanced solid tumor such as melanoma, head and neck, liver or kidney cancer. The sequenced sample was CD4+ or CD8+ T cells sorted from blood, obtained in a trial of the OX40 agonist ivuxolimab. The chain is built from TRBV5-6 and TRBJ1-1; D gene unclear. The DNA for the CDR3 is TGTGCCAGCAGCTTGGTACATCAGCGGAACACTGAAGCTTTCTTT. Protein sequence: CASSLVHQRNTEAFF.